This T cell receptor (beta chain) was captured by sequencing in a study of blood T cell repertoires in COVID-19. Sequenced by immunoSEQ multiplex PCR; TCRdb stores in-frame clones only, minus some. The profile shows about 200,000 clones, roughly 85% of them singletons. Trimming stripped 6 bases from V and 4 bases from J, with 7 bases between. The length of the CDR3 is 12 residues. Germline CDR1 and CDR2: MNHEY and SVGAGI. Input material: PBMCs or T cells enriched from blood (not recorded which). The receptor comes from a man aged 35 to 55 who had recovered from COVID-19. This sequence joins TRBV6-5 and TRBJ2-1; D not resolved. Here the CDR3 DNA reads TGTGCCAGCAGCCTTATTTACAATGAGCAGTTCTTC. Protein sequence: CASSLIYNEQFF.